One sample yielded the 14 T cell receptor beta chains listed below, sequenced in a study of lymphopenia after photon versus proton radiotherapy. Method: immunoSEQ multiplex PCR; TCRdb's copy keeps in-frame clones and lacks some. This sample has 150,000 to 200,000 clones; 70% to 90% occur once, and the top ten carry around 4.5%. Sequencing used peripheral blood, obtained from a patient treated with photon-based radiotherapy. These receptors were obtained from a man aged 50 or older with gastric cancer.

The chain is built from TRBV14 and TRBJ2-1; no clear D gene. This CDR3 is 13 amino acids long. CDR1 and CDR2 from the germline V gene are SGHDN and FVKESK. Trimming removed 3 bases at V and 1 base at J, with 4 bases between. The chain's CDR3 is CASSQSSYNEQFF. DNA for the CDR3: TGTGCCAGCAGCCAGAGTTCCTACAATGAGCAGTTCTTC.

The chain has TRBV9 and TRBJ2-2; no clear D gene. CDR1 is SGDLS and CDR2 is YYNGEE in the germline V gene. This CDR3 has 15 residues. Deletions cut 4 bases from V and 6 bases from J, with 16 bases between. CDR3 in amino acids: CASSPRPESAGELFF. The CDR3 bases are TGTGCCAGCAGCCCCCGGCCAGAAAGCGCCGGGGAGCTGTTTTTT.

The rearrangement links TRBV2 to TRBJ2-2; D uncertain. The CDR3 is 14 amino acids. Looked up from germline, CDR1 is SNHLY and CDR2 is FYNNEI. Trimming cost V 8 bases and J 6 bases, with 16 bases left between them. The CDR3 DNA is TGTGCCAGCTGTATGAAACACGGTGCCGGGGAGCTGTTTTTT. Translating gives CASCMKHGAGELFF.

V is TRBV7-9 and J is TRBJ2-2; 9 bases are shared with TRBD2. After removal of 8 bases from V and 6 bases from J, the junction contained 7 bases not matched to a gene. This CDR3 is built from 14 residues. Germline values: CDR1 SEHNR, CDR2 FQNEAQ (reference sequence). CDR3 sequence (DNA): TGTGCCAGCGTTTTAGCGGGAGCGGCCGGGGAGCTGTTTTTT. It encodes CASVLAGAAGELFF.

V is TRBV4-1 and J is TRBJ1-4, with a possible D match to TRBD1 (5 bases). The CDR3 is 13 residues long. V was pared by 1 base and J by 13 bases, with 13 bases between. Germline assignment: CDR1 MGHRA and CDR2 YSYEKL. The CDR3 sequence: CASSQAWGNGLFF. Here the CDR3 DNA reads TGCGCCAGCAGCCAAGCGTGGGGGAACGGACTGTTTTTT.

The table lists this clone with many counts. The rearrangement uses TRBV4-3 and TRBJ2-4, with D perhaps assigned TRBD1 or TRBD2 (6 bases each). The V gene's germline CDR1 is LGHNA and CDR2 YSLEER. This CDR3 spans 17 amino acids. V lost 4 bases, J lost 5 bases, and 21 bases lay in between. This CDR3 is CASSLLPGASPQNIQYF. CDR3 nucleotide sequence: TGCGCCAGCAGCCTTCTACCGGGGGCATCCCCTCAAAACATTCAGTACTTC.

The J gene is TRBJ2-1, the V gene TRBV6-5; D gene uncertain. V dropped 0 bases and J dropped 12 bases, with 12 bases sitting between them. The CDR3 sequence is 13 residues long. Germline CDR1 reads MNHEY; CDR2 reads SVGAGI. CDR3 region: CASSYSNVSPQFF. CDR3 DNA sequence: TGTGCCAGCAGTTACTCGAACGTGAGTCCGCAGTTCTTC.

V and J are TRBV7-2 and TRBJ2-5, with 7 bases lining up with TRBD1. The germline V gene has CDR1 SGHTA and CDR2 FQGNSA. V was pared by 4 bases and J by 5 bases, with 10 bases of the junction left unmatched. The CDR3 has 15 residues. CDR3 sequence: CASSSNQGVGETQYF. CDR3 nucleotides: TGTGCCAGCAGCTCTAACCAGGGGGTCGGGGAGACCCAGTACTTC.

The chain has TRBV29-1 and TRBJ2-7; 11 bases map to TRBD1. V gave up 0 bases and J gave up 9 bases; unmatched junction bases: 4. The CDR3 is made up of 13 amino acids. Germline CDR1 reads SQVTM; CDR2 reads ANQGSEA. CDR3 region: CSVEERTGGAQYF. The CDR3 DNA reads as TGCAGCGTTGAAGAGAGGACAGGGGGCGCGCAGTACTTC.

The chain recombines TRBV19 with TRBJ2-7, with TRBD2 matching over 10 bases. The CDR3 covers 17 residues. In germline, CDR1 is LNHDA, CDR2 SQIVND (reference sequence). V was pared by 6 bases and J by 3 bases, with 14 bases of the junction left unmatched. CDR3 loop: CASRYRGLAGEGYEQYF. CDR3 sequence (DNA): TGTGCCAGTAGATACCGCGGCCTAGCGGGAGAGGGCTACGAGCAGTACTTC.

The V call is TRBV2, the J call TRBJ2-7; TRBD2 aligns across 7 bases. This CDR3 is 15 amino acids long. CDR1 and CDR2 (germline): SNHLY, FYNNEI. V shed 7 bases, J shed 0 bases, and the junction held 9 bases outside the gene matches. This chain's CDR3 is CASMRSGTLSYEQYF. As DNA, the CDR3 is TGTGCCAGCATGCGGAGCGGGACTCTCTCCTACGAGCAGTACTTC.

The chain has TRBV6-1 and TRBJ2-7, with D hard to call. This CDR3 has 12 amino acids. Looked up from germline, CDR1 is MNHNS and CDR2 is SASEGT. Trimming removed 3 bases from V and 3 bases from J, with 6 bases in between. The CDR3 here is CASSEVDYEQYF. CDR3 DNA: TGTGCCAGCAGTGAGGTAGACTACGAGCAGTACTTC.

This chain uses TRBV11-1 with TRBJ2-5; possibly TRBD1 for D (6 bases). Trimming shortened V by 5 bases and J by 5 bases, and 12 bases separated the two germline ends. The CDR3 loop spans 13 amino acids. Germline values: CDR1 SGHAT, CDR2 FQDESV (reference sequence). CDR3 loop: CASSPRDKETQYF. The CDR3 nucleotides read TGTGCCAGCAGCCCCCGGGACAAGGAGACCCAGTACTTC. The complete variable domain, with remaining parts taken from reference TRBV11-1 and TRBJ2-5, reads EAEVAQSPRYKITEKSQAVAFWCDPISGHATLYWYRQILGQGPELLVQFQDESVVDDSQLPKDRFSAERLKGVDSTLKIQPAELGDSAMYLCASSPRDKETQYFGPGTRLLVL.

This chain uses TRBV7-9 with TRBJ2-4; 10 bases match TRBD2. V lost 5 bases, J lost 0 bases, and 7 bases stayed unmatched. Germline V gene sequence: CDR1 SEHNR, CDR2 FQNEAQ (reference sequence). CDR3 length equals 17 residues. CDR3 residues: CASSRTSGALAKNIQYF. The CDR3 DNA reads TGTGCCAGCAGCAGGACTAGCGGAGCACTAGCCAAAAACATTCAGTACTTC. Using reference TRBV7-9 and TRBJ2-4 for the parts outside the CDR3, the full variable domain is DTGVSQNPRHKITKRGQNVTFRCDPISEHNRLYWYRQTLGQGPEFLTYFQNEAQLEKSRLLSDRFSAERPKGSFSTLEIQRTEQGDSAMYLCASSRTSGALAKNIQYFGAGTRLSVL.